This entry lists 6 T cell receptor beta chains sequenced from one sample in a study of cytomegalovirus exposure and HLA in healthy donors. The primer mix had 60 Vbeta and 13 Jbeta primers. Libraries were prepared by immunoSEQ multiplex PCR; TCRdb keeps only in-frame clonotypes and omits some of them. The sample lists 100,000 to 150,000 clones; approximately 74% were seen once. The specimen sequenced was PBMCs. The receptors were gathered from a male donor in good health and CMV-seronegative.

The chain has TRBV9 and TRBJ2-7, with TRBD2 identical over 12 bases. CDR3 length: 14 residues. Trimming cost V 0 bases and J 9 bases; bases outside gene matches: 4. CDR1 and CDR2 from the germline V gene are SGDLS and YYNGEE. The CDR3: CASSVEGLAGPQYF. CDR3 nucleotides: TGTGCCAGCAGCGTAGAAGGACTAGCGGGGCCGCAGTACTTC.

This clone was seen just once. The rearrangement uses TRBV19 and TRBJ2-1, with TRBD2 identical over 8 bases. The CDR3 has 14 amino acids. The germline V gene encodes CDR1 LNHDA and CDR2 SQIVND (reference sequence). Unmatched junction bases numbered 0, after V lost 1 base and J lost 4 bases. CDR3 loop: CASSIVAGYNEQFF. The CDR3 nucleotides are TGTGCCAGTAGTATAGTAGCGGGGTACAATGAGCAGTTCTTC.

This clone was observed a single time. The rearrangement joins TRBV14 to TRBJ2-3; 8 bases are a match to TRBD2. The CDR3 sequence is 13 residues long. V lost 4 bases and J lost 9; bases outside the gene matches: 6. Germline-derived CDR1 and CDR2 are SGHDN and FVKESK. The CDR3 reads CASSPRTSPTQYF. CDR3 bases: TGTGCCAGCAGCCCTAGGACTAGCCCGACGCAGTATTTT.

Here the CDR3 reads CASSKRGTGDYNEQFF. The CDR3 DNA follows: TGTGCCAGCAGCAAAAGAGGTACAGGGGACTACAATGAGCAGTTCTTC. This rearrangement joins TRBV11-2 to TRBJ2-1, with 7 bases matching TRBD1. With V trimmed by 5 bases and J by 3 bases, 10 bases remained unmatched. The CDR3 loop spans 16 amino acids. Germline CDR1 is SGHAT and CDR2 is FQNNGV.

The V and J genes are TRBV28 and TRBJ2-5, with D possibly matching TRBD2 (6 bases). Germline CDR1 reads MDHEN; CDR2 reads SYDVKM. Trimming removed 5 bases at V and 1 base at J, with 8 bases between. There are 13 residues in the CDR3. CDR3 amino acids: CASSRRGQETQYF. The CDR3 DNA reads TGTGCCAGCAGTAGGAGGGGCCAAGAGACCCAGTACTTC.

This clone was found a few times. This sequence joins TRBV6-5 and TRBJ1-1, with D possibly matching TRBD1 (5 bases). The V gene's germline CDR1 is MNHEY and CDR2 SVGAGI. Trimming pared 11 bases from V and 4 bases from J, leaving 20 bases between. The CDR3 runs 14 residues. For the CDR3, the DNA is TGTGCCGCCACCTCCGCGGGGGTTTCCACTGAAGCTTTCTTT. Protein sequence: CAATSAGVSTEAFF.